Within the sample, the clone carrying this T cell receptor (beta chain) is medium-sized. Its matching antigen is unknown. Specified treatment: skin biopsy from PPD injection site in Mantoux-positive individual. TCR cDNA received a 3' ligated oligonucleotide that carried a UMI. Tuberculin skin test biopsies were taken where PPD was injected in Mantoux-positive people. Input was roughly 1 to 1,100 ng of DNase-treated total RNA without cell sorting. Amplification of ligated cDNA took four PCR rounds with SP2 and nested alpha and beta constant primers. For blood and skin samples, reverse transcription used TCR alpha and beta constant primers. TCRdb re-analysed the UMI-ligation and nested PCR reads in MiXCR, keeping a single row per CDR3 protein. The sample has roughly 14,000 distinct CDR3 sequences; 4% to 6.5% are singletons. This entry is derived from a study of naive and memory T cell subsets. Study results and limitations: Higher TCR numbers at tuberculin sites reflect T cell infiltration, per interpretation.

The ends were cut back, 5 bases at V and 5 bases at J, with 18 bases in the middle. CDR1 is LGHNA and CDR2 is YNFKEQ in the germline V gene. This CDR3 spans 15 amino acids. This TCR derives from an adult in good health. The genes are TRBV4-2 and TRBJ2-5, with D possibly being TRBD2 (6 bases). The sample here was skin, taken from a tuberculin skin test site. The CDR3 protein is CASSSRARGSETQYF. CDR3 bases: TGTGCCAGCAGCTCACGGGCACGGGGGAGCGAGACCCAGTACTTC.